This T cell receptor beta chain was sequenced in a study of blood T cell repertoires in COVID-19 (dated by TCRdb to the early 2020s). Background on the whole study: Samples from collaborators originated in the United States, Italy and Spain and spanned both the acute and convalescent phases of COVID-19. Samples came from the ongoing ImmuneRACE study (first 160 participants) plus 1,254 subjects from 6 global collaborators. The repertoires were released in a freely available public database meant as a resource for research on the immune response to SARS-CoV-2. Subjects who had been exposed to COVID-19, were actively infected with it, or had recovered from it provided the deeply sampled blood TCRbeta repertoires that made up the dataset. Where HLA class I and class II types were available, the types were taken from metadata supplied by the sample provider, not from assay-based typing. The material from the prospective study consisted of cDNA or gDNA derived from T cells, B-cell-depleted T cells, or PBMCs. Sample metadata almost always included a de-identified subject ID, COVID-19 status, age in years and sex.

The CDR3 has 15 amino acids, counting the end cysteine and phenylalanine. Only CDR3 DNA is held: 45 bases, read in frame from base 1. V is shortened by 0 bases, J by 9 bases, and the region joining them spans 15 bases. CDR1 and CDR2 are read off the germline V gene as MNHEY and SVGAGI. TCRbeta CDR3 regions were amplified from genomic DNA by means of the immunoSEQ Assay, a bias-controlled multiplex PCR. In the original analysis: Nucleated cell counts per sample were estimated from amplification of reference gene primers within the assay. Sequence reads were collapsed and filtered to measure the absolute abundance of every unique TCRbeta CDR3 rearrangement. For each sample, productive Simpson clonality was calculated as the square root of Simpson's diversity index across productive rearrangements. Held by TCRdb, this immuneACCESS table contains in-frame sequences only and omits some clones. Under half of the omission traces to an unresolved V gene where checked; the cause of the rest is unknown. That table furnishes V, J and clone size, whereas the DNA furnished D and trimming. For this sample there are 210,000 or so clones; approximately 91% appear just once. Jointly, the top ten make up 6.2% of the sample.

Another Seattle source contributed samples from volunteer blood donors who had recovered from COVID-19. Collaborating institutions collected whole blood in K2EDTA tubes following their own protocols. Collaborator samples were shipped for TCRbeta analysis as frozen whole blood, isolated PBMCs, or DNA extracted from either sample type. Regarding this clone: Its antigen target is currently unknown. Base qualities are not recorded, but no much larger clone differs from it by a single base.

Results and caveats for the whole study, not just this receptor: The quantity of clinical and demographic metadata differed by source and by participant and was supplied without curation.

This chain joins TRBV6-5 to TRBJ2-1; the D gene is possibly TRBD1, with 5 bases matching. Input material: peripheral blood. This TCR was sampled from a woman between 40 and 55 years old who had recovered from COVID-19. The encoded CDR3 is CASSYSRGPGFEQFF. The DNA sequence follows: TGTGCCAGCAGTTACTCAAGGGGCCCCGGTTTTGAGCAGTTCTTC.